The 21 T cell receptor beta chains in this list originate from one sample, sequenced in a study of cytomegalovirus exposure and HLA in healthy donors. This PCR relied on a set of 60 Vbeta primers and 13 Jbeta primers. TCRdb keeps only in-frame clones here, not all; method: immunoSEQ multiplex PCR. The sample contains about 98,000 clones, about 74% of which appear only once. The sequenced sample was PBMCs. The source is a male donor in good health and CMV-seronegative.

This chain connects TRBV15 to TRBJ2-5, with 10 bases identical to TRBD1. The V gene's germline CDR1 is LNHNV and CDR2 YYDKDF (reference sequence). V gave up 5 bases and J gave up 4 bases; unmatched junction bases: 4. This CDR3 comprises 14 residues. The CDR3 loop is CATSQRTGGETQYF. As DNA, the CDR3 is TGTGCCACCAGCCAACGGACAGGGGGAGAGACCCAGTACTTC.

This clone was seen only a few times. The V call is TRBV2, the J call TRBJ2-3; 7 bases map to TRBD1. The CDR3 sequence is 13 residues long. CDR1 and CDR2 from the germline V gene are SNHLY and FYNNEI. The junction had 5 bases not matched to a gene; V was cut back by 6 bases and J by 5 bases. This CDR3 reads CASRVAGGDTQYF. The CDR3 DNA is TGTGCCAGCAGAGTCGCAGGGGGAGATACGCAGTATTTT.

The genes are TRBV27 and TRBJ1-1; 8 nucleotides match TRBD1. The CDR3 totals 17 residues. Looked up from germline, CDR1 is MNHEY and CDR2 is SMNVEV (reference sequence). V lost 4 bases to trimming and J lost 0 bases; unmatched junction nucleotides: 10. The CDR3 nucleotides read TGTGCCAGCAGTTGGGGCAGGGGGCAGTTTTTGAACACTGAAGCTTTCTTT. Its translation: CASSWGRGQFLNTEAFF.

The CDR3 is CASSFSGSTGELFF. In nucleotides, the CDR3 is TGTGCCAGCAGCTTTAGCGGGAGCACCGGGGAGCTGTTTTTT. This chain connects TRBV7-2 to TRBJ2-2; 9 nucleotides align to TRBD2. This CDR3 region has 14 residues. The germline CDR1 and CDR2 sequences are SGHTA and FQGNSA. V trimming: 3 bases; J trimming: 4 bases; junction bases outside the gene matches: 0.

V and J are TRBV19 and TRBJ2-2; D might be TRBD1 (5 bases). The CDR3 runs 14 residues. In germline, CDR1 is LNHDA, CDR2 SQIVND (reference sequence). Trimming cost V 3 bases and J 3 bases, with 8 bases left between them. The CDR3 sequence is CASSMGQYTGELFF. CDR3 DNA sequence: TGTGCCAGTAGTATGGGGCAGTACACCGGGGAGCTGTTTTTT.

CDR3 coding DNA: TGTGCCAGCGAACAGCTTTACGAGCAGTACTTC. Amino acids: CASEQLYEQYF. V usage is TRBV2 and J usage is TRBJ2-7; D gene uncertain. V lost 8 bases and J 4 bases, leaving 9 bases between the germline ends. CDR1 and CDR2 from the germline V gene are SNHLY and FYNNEI. The CDR3 has 11 amino acids.

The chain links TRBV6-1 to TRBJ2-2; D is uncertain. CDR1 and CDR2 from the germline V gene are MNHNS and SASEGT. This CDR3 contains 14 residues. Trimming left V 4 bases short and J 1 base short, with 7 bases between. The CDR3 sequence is CASSALRNTGELFF. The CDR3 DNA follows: TGTGCCAGCAGTGCCCTAAGGAACACCGGGGAGCTGTTTTTT.

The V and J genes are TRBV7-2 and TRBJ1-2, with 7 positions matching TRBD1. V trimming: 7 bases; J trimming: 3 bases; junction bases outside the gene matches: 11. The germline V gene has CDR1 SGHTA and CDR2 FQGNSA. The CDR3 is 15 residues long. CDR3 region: CASKTGYTKDYGYTF. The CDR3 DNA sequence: TGTGCCAGCAAGACAGGGTATACTAAGGACTATGGCTACACCTTC. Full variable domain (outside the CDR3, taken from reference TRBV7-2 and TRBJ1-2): GAGVSQSPSNKVTEKGKDVELRCDPISGHTALYWYRQSLGQGLEFLIYFQGNSAPDKSGLPSDRFSAERTGGSVSTLTIQRTQQEDSAVYLCASKTGYTKDYGYTFGSGTRLTVV.

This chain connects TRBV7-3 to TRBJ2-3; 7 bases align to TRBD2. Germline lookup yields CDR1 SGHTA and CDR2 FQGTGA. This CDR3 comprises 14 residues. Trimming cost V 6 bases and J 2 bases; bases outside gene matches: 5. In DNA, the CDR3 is TGTGCCAGCAGTACTAGCGAAACCACAGATACGCAGTATTTT. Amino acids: CASSTSETTDTQYF.

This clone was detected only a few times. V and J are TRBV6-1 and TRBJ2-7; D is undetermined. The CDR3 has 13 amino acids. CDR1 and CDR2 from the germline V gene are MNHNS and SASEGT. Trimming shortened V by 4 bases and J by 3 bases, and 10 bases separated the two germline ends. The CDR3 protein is CASSASRGYEQYF. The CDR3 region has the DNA TGTGCCAGCAGTGCCAGCCGCGGCTACGAGCAGTACTTC.

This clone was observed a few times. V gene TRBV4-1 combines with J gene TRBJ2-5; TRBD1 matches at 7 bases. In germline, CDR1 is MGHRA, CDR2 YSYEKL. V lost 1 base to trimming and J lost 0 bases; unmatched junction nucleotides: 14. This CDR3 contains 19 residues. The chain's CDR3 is CASSQVLSGGPTYQETQYF. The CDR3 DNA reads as TGCGCCAGCAGCCAAGTTTTGTCAGGGGGACCGACGTACCAAGAGACCCAGTACTTC.

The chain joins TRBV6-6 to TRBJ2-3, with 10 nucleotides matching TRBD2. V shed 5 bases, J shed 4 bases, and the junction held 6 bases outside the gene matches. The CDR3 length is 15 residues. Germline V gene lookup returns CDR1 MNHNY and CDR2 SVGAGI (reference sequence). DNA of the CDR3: TGTGCCAGCAGTCCCGGACTAGCGGTTCCAGATACGCAGTATTTT. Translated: CASSPGLAVPDTQYF.

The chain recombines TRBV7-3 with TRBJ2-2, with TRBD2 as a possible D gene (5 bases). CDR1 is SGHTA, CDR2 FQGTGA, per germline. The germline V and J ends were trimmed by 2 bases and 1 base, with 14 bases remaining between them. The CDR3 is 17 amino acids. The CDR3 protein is CASSLGPRGGNTGELFF. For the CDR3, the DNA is TGTGCCAGCAGCTTAGGCCCACGCGGAGGGAACACCGGGGAGCTGTTTTTT.

CDR3 loop: CSAFRDTEQFF. The CDR3 region has the DNA TGCAGTGCGTTCCGGGACACTGAGCAGTTCTTC. The chain combines TRBV20-1 with TRBJ2-1; D may be TRBD1 (6 bases). The CDR3 runs 11 residues. From germline, CDR1 is DFQATT and CDR2 SNEGSKA (reference sequence). With 6 bases removed from V and 9 bases from J, the gap between germline ends came to 12 bases.

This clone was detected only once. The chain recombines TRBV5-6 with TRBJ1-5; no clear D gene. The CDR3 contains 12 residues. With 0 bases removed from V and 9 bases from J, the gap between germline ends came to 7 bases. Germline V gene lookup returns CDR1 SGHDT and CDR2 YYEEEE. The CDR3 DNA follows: TGTGCCAGCAGCTTGGCCTCCGGGCCCCAGCATTTT. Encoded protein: CASSLASGPQHF.

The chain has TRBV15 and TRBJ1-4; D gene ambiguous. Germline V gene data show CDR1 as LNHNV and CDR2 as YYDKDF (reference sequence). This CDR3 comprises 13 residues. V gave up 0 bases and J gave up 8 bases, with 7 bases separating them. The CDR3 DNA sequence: TGTGCCACCAGCAGAGATTTCTTGGAAAAACTGTTTTTT. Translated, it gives CATSRDFLEKLFF.

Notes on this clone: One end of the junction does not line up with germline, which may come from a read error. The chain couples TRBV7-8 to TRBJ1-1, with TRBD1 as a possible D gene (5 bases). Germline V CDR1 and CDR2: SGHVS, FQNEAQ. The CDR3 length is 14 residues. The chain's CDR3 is CASSLAGTWTEAFF. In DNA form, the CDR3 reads TGTGCCAGCAGCCTAGCAGGGACTTGGACTGAAGCTTTCTTT. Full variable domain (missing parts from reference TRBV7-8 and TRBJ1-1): GAGVSQSPRYKVAKRGQDVALRCDPISGHVSLFWYQQALGQGPEFLTYFQNEAQLDKSGLPSDRFFAERPEGSVSTLKIQRTQQEDSAVYLCASSLAGTWTEAFFGQGTRLTVV.

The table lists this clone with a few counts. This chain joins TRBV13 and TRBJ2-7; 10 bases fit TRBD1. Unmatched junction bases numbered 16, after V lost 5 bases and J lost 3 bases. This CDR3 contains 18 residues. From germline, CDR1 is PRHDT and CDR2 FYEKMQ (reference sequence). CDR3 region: CASSQRHFPGQGFYEQYF. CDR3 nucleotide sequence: TGTGCCAGCAGCCAGAGACACTTCCCGGGACAGGGGTTCTACGAGCAGTACTTC.

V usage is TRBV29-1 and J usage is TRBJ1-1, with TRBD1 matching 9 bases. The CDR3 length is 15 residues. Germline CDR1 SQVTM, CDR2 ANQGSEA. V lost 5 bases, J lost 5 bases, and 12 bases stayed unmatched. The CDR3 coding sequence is TGCAGCGTTAGAAAGCGACAGGGGGTGACGACTGAAGCTTTCTTT. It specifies CSVRKRQGVTTEAFF.

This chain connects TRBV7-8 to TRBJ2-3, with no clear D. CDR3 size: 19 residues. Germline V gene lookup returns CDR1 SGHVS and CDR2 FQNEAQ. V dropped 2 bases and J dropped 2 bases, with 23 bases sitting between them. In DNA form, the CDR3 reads TGTGCCAGCAGCTTAAGTCAGGAAGCTTATCCTTTTACCACAGATACGCAGTATTTT. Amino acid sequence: CASSLSQEAYPFTTDTQYF.

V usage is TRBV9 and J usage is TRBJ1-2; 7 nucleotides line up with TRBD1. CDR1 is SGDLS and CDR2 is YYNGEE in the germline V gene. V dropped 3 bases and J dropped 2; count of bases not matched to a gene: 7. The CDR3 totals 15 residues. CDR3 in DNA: TGTGCCAGCAGCGAACAGGGGAGGCTGAACTATGGCTACACCTTC. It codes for CASSEQGRLNYGYTF.